The clone carrying this TCR beta chain was detected many times. Its specificity is not known. A library of TCRbeta sequences, prepared with unique molecular identifiers, was generated. TCRdb passed the PCR reads through MiXCR, listing each CDR3 protein once. The sample has fewer than 700,000 distinct CDR3 sequences, 10% to 15% seen once; the top ten hold over 2%. This sample was taken from a study of T-cell reconstitution after alpha-beta-depleted transplantation in children. Points from the study as a whole: About two months after transplant, alpha-beta T cells reportedly came from several hundred expanded graft clones.

V was pared by 2 bases and J by 4 bases, with 4 bases of the junction left unmatched. The CDR3 length is 13 residues. Germline assignment: CDR1 SQVTM and CDR2 ANQGSEA. The chain couples TRBV29-1 to TRBJ2-5, with 7 positions matching TRBD1. The source of this sequence is a male patient between 10 and 17 years old who had a stem cell transplant for acute myeloid leukemia, so the T cells may come from the graft donor. Sequencing was performed on PBMCs, mostly from graft donor cells, taken 360 days after TCRalphabeta/CD19-depleted stem cell transplant. The CDR3 coding sequence is TGCAGCGTTGAACTGAGGGGGCGAGAGACCCAGTACTTC. This codes for CSVELRGRETQYF. The whole variable domain, filled in from reference TRBV29-1 and TRBJ2-5, reads SAVISQKPSRDICQRGTSLTIQCQVDSQVTMMFWYRQQPGQSLTLIATANQGSEATYESGFVIDKFPISRPNLTFSTLTVSNMSPEDSSIYLCSVELRGRETQYFGPGTRLLVL.